Below, 21 T cell receptor beta chains from the same sample are listed, as sequenced in a study of blood T cells in healthy people across ages. Using a J-beta primer mix together with a sample-barcoded 5' primer, a second PCR was run for roughly 7 to 11 cycles. One entry per CDR3 protein, called by TCRdb with MiXCR from the 5' RACE reads. The repertoire has about 930,000 distinct CDR3 sequences, about 28% of them found once; the top ten carry roughly a tenth. The data were also submitted as part of a second study, on T cells of mothers and their children.

Source material: blood. These TCRs come from a woman aged 40 to 50 in good health.

Details on this clonotype: A much bigger clone sits one base away, suggesting this may be a read error. The CDR3 spells CSARAQGARGQYF. CDR3 coding DNA: TGCAGTGCTAGAGCACAGGGGGCTCGTGGGCAGTACTTC. The chain uses TRBV20-1 and TRBJ2-4, with TRBD1 matching over 9 bases. With V trimmed by 1 base and J by 13 bases, 8 bases remained unmatched. Germline V gene sequence: CDR1 DFQATT, CDR2 SNEGSKA (reference sequence). The CDR3 is 13 residues long.

This clonotype was seen a handful of times. Relative to the germline gene, one junction end is altered; a read error may explain this. This chain joins TRBV29-1 and TRBJ2-5; D perhaps matches TRBD2 (5 bases). The germline gives CDR1 SQVTM, CDR2 ANQGSEA. The CDR3 sequence is 12 residues long. In DNA form, the CDR3 reads TGTAGCGTTGAACACCGCCAAGAGACCCAGTACTTC. Protein sequence: CSVEHRQETQYF.

The chain links TRBV2 to TRBJ2-5, with a possible D match to TRBD1 (5 bases). Trimming pared 6 bases from V and 4 bases from J, leaving 9 bases between. CDR1 and CDR2 (germline): SNHLY, FYNNEI. This CDR3 is built from 12 residues. The CDR3 loop is CASRDNTETQYF. Written as DNA, the CDR3 is TGTGCCAGCAGGGACAACACAGAGACCCAGTACTTC.

In its sample, this clonotype was seen a few times. The V call is TRBV7-2, the J call TRBJ1-2, with 7 bases aligning to TRBD1. J lost 2 bases, V lost 6 bases, and 6 bases had no gene match. Germline CDR1 and CDR2: SGHTA and FQGNSA. The CDR3 covers 14 residues. CDR3 in amino acids: CASRPGQWNYGYTF. CDR3 DNA: TGTGCCAGCAGACCGGGACAGTGGAACTATGGCTACACCTTC.

The V gene is TRBV2, the J gene TRBJ2-5; 9 bases agree with TRBD1. The CDR3 loop spans 15 amino acids. Trimming cost V 6 bases and J 5 bases; bases outside gene matches: 10. The V gene's germline CDR1 is SNHLY and CDR2 FYNNEI. The CDR3 spells CASRATGGAGETQYF. For the CDR3, the DNA is TGTGCCAGCAGGGCCACAGGGGGCGCCGGGGAGACCCAGTACTTC.

This clonotype turned up a few times. This chain links TRBV20-1 with TRBJ2-5; D is possibly TRBD2 (7 bases). V was cut by 1 base and J by 5 bases, with 14 bases left in between. The CDR3 runs to 14 residues. Germline lookup yields CDR1 DFQATT and CDR2 SNEGSKA (reference sequence). DNA of the CDR3: TGCAGTGCTAGAGTAGGGGGGGGGCCGGAGACCCAGTACTTC. It translates to CSARVGGGPETQYF.

The rearrangement links TRBV7-8 to TRBJ2-7; TRBD2 matches at 9 bases. Germline values: CDR1 SGHVS, CDR2 FQNEAQ. CDR3 length equals 16 residues. The ends lost 3 bases at V and 0 bases at J; junction bases unmatched: 6. The CDR3 protein is CASSFSGGYLSYEQYF. The CDR3 DNA is TGTGCCAGCAGCTTTAGCGGGGGCTATCTCTCCTACGAGCAGTACTTC.

This clonotype was observed a few times. The gene calls are TRBV29-1 and TRBJ2-5, with 8 bases fitting TRBD1. This CDR3 is 12 amino acids long. Germline V gene data show CDR1 as SQVTM and CDR2 as ANQGSEA. V lost 8 bases, J lost 5 bases, and 7 bases stayed unmatched. For the CDR3, the DNA is TGCAGCACAACAGGGGGGTGGGAGACCCAGTACTTC. Its protein product is CSTTGGWETQYF.

In its sample, this clonotype was seen many times. This chain uses TRBV12-3 or TRBV12-4 with TRBJ1-2; D remains unclear. The CDR3 contains 14 residues. Between the trimmed V and J ends, which lost 5 bases and 4 bases, there was a span of 14 bases. This chain's CDR3 is CASSPTGGGYGYTF. The CDR3 nucleotides are TGTGCCAGCAGTCCGACCGGAGGCGGCTATGGCTACACCTTC.

As to this clonotype: This may be a read error: a much more frequent sequence differs by one nucleotide. This chain joins TRBV27 and TRBJ2-4; 11 positions match TRBD1. CDR3 size: 20 residues. The trim removed 0 bases at V and 2 bases at J, leaving 12 bases unmatched. Germline V lookup: CDR1 MNHEY, CDR2 SMNVEV (reference sequence). CDR3 sequence (DNA): TGTGCCAGCAGTTTATCCCCGGACAGGGGGCTTAGTACCCCCAAAAACATTCAGTACTTC. Residues: CASSLSPDRGLSTPKNIQYF.

This sequence joins TRBV28 and TRBJ2-2; 9 nucleotides match TRBD2. In germline, CDR1 is MDHEN, CDR2 SYDVKM. With V trimmed by 9 bases and J by 2 bases, 4 bases remained unmatched. The CDR3 consists of 14 residues. CDR3 in amino acids: CASGGRENTGELFF. CDR3 DNA: TGTGCCAGTGGCGGGAGGGAAAACACCGGGGAGCTGTTTTTT.

This clonotype has ten or more counts. The chain couples TRBV4-1 to TRBJ2-1; a weak D match, TRBD2 (7 bases). This CDR3 has 17 amino acids. V was clipped by 0 bases and J by 6 bases, with 18 bases between them. Germline values: CDR1 MGHRA, CDR2 YSYEKL. The CDR3, as DNA: TGCGCCAGCAGCCAAGATTCGGGGGGCGCGGGATCCAATGAGCAGTTCTTC. Its translation is CASSQDSGGAGSNEQFF.

This clonotype was picked up a small number of times. The V and J genes are TRBV9 and TRBJ1-5; D unclear. The CDR3 has 14 residues. Germline CDR1 SGDLS, CDR2 YYNGEE. V was pared by 2 bases and J by 0 bases, with 6 bases between. CDR3 bases: TGTGCCAGCAGCGTGGATCATAGCAATCAGCCCCAGCATTTT. This gives the protein CASSVDHSNQPQHF.

The chain couples TRBV28 to TRBJ1-5; D is perhaps TRBD1 (6 bases). The germline CDR1 and CDR2 sequences are MDHEN and SYDVKM. This CDR3 contains 16 residues. The germline V and J ends were trimmed by 3 bases and 4 bases, with 16 bases remaining between them. The chain's CDR3 is CASSLRGIGTNQPQHF. CDR3 DNA sequence: TGTGCCAGCAGTTTGAGGGGGATAGGGACGAATCAGCCCCAGCATTTT. The complete variable domain, with remaining parts taken from reference TRBV28 and TRBJ1-5, reads DVKVTQSSRYLVKRTGEKVFLECVQDMDHENMFWYRQDPGLGLRLIYFSYDVKMKEKGDIPEGYSVSREKKERFSLILESASTNQTSMYLCASSLRGIGTNQPQHFGDGTRLSIL.

Only a few counts were recorded for this clonotype. The rearrangement uses TRBV5-6 and TRBJ1-5, with D perhaps TRBD1 (5 bases). V was trimmed by 0 bases and J by 0 bases, leaving 16 bases between them. Germline V gene sequence: CDR1 SGHDT, CDR2 YYEEEE. There are 18 residues in the CDR3. CDR3 sequence reads: CASSLAPGFPNSNQPQHF. The DNA for the CDR3 is TGTGCCAGCAGCTTGGCGCCAGGGTTCCCTAATAGCAATCAGCCCCAGCATTTT.

This clonotype has only a few counts. The chain recombines TRBV6-2 or TRBV6-3 with TRBJ1-1; a possible D gene is TRBD1 (6 bases). V lost 4 bases to trimming and J lost 0 bases, with 15 bases between them. CDR1 and CDR2 from the germline V gene are MNHEY and SVGEGT. The CDR3 is made up of 16 amino acids. CDR3 nucleotide sequence: TGTGCCAGCAGTTCGACACAGGGTCCCATGAACACTGAAGCTTTCTTT. Translation gives CASSSTQGPMNTEAFF.

This clonotype was counted between two and nine times. The chain joins TRBV7-2 to TRBJ2-7, with TRBD2 matching over 10 bases. CDR1 SGHTA and CDR2 FQGNSA come from the germline V gene. The CDR3 covers 17 residues. The V segment lost 0 bases and the J segment 2 bases; nucleotides outside the gene matches: 7. The CDR3 protein is CASSLAVAGGLTYEQYF. Written as DNA, the CDR3 is TGTGCCAGCAGCTTAGCCGTAGCGGGGGGCTTGACCTACGAGCAGTACTTC.

The gene calls are TRBV7-2 and TRBJ2-7, with a possible D match to TRBD2 (6 bases). The CDR3 sequence is 18 residues long. With 5 bases removed from V and 3 bases from J, the gap between germline ends came to 26 bases. Germline V gene data show CDR1 as SGHTA and CDR2 as FQGNSA. In DNA form, the CDR3 reads TGTGCCAGCAGCCAGCCCGGGACTGGTGGGGGGTTTGGCTACGAGCAGTACTTC. Protein: CASSQPGTGGGFGYEQYF. The full variable domain, completed using reference TRBV7-2 and TRBJ2-7, is GAGVSQSPSNKVTEKGKDVELRCDPISGHTALYWYRQSLGQGLEFLIYFQGNSAPDKSGLPSDRFSAERTGGSVSTLTIQRTQQEDSAVYLCASSQPGTGGGFGYEQYFGPGTRLTVT.

This clonotype appeared a few times. This chain joins TRBV3-1 and TRBJ2-1; 8 bases align to TRBD1. V lost 5 bases, J lost 6 bases, and 9 bases stayed unmatched. CDR1 LGHDT and CDR2 YNNKEL come from the germline V gene (reference sequence). The CDR3 has 15 residues. The CDR3 sequence: CASSALGQATNEQFF. CDR3 in DNA: TGTGCCAGCAGCGCCCTGGGACAGGCGACCAATGAGCAGTTCTTC.

The gene calls are TRBV5-6 and TRBJ2-2; TRBD1 matches 8 bases. The CDR3 consists of 15 residues. Germline V gene lookup returns CDR1 SGHDT and CDR2 YYEEEE. Trimming removed 5 bases from V and 6 bases from J; junction bases left unmatched: 9. DNA for the CDR3: TGTGCCAGCAGAAGACAGGGGAGGACCGCCGGGGAGCTGTTTTTT. It yields the protein CASRRQGRTAGELFF.

This clonotype was picked up a small number of times. This rearrangement joins TRBV7-8 to TRBJ1-5; no clear D gene. Germline CDR1 and CDR2: SGHVS and FQNEAQ. The CDR3 contains 15 residues. The V end was cut by 4 bases, the J end by 6 bases, with 16 bases between. CDR3 nucleotide sequence: TGTGCCAGCAGCTCCCGGTCCGGGTTTGCTCAGCCCCAGCATTTT. This encodes CASSSRSGFAQPQHF. The full variable domain, its missing parts supplied by reference TRBV7-8 and TRBJ1-5, is GAGVSQSPRYKVAKRGQDVALRCDPISGHVSLFWYQQALGQGPEFLTYFQNEAQLDKSGLPSDRFFAERPEGSVSTLKIQRTQQEDSAVYLCASSSRSGFAQPQHFGDGTRLSIL.